This T cell receptor beta chain came from a study of PD-1 blockade in classical Hodgkin lymphoma. The method was immunoSEQ multiplex PCR; TCRdb's version includes in-frame clones alone and lacks a portion of them. The table lists more than 75,000 clones, about 93% of them singletons, with less than 2% in the top ten. V was cut by 5 bases and J by 1 base, with 11 bases left in between. Germline assignment: CDR1 GTSNPN and CDR2 SVGIG (reference sequence). The CDR3 is made up of 13 amino acids. Time point here: cycle 4 day 1 (C4D1), after more than five weeks of nivolumab. All patients experienced relapse after autologous stem cell transplantation, and brentuximab vedotin exposure was variable.

V is TRBV30 and J is TRBJ1-1; D is possibly TRBD1 (5 bases). Specimen: peripheral blood mononuclear cells (PBMCs), collected before the fourth cycle of nivolumab. The origin of this receptor is a human donor with classical Hodgkin lymphoma. In DNA form, the CDR3 reads TGTGCCTGGGGGGCACTGTCGAACACTGAAGCTTTCTTT. This codes for CAWGALSNTEAFF.